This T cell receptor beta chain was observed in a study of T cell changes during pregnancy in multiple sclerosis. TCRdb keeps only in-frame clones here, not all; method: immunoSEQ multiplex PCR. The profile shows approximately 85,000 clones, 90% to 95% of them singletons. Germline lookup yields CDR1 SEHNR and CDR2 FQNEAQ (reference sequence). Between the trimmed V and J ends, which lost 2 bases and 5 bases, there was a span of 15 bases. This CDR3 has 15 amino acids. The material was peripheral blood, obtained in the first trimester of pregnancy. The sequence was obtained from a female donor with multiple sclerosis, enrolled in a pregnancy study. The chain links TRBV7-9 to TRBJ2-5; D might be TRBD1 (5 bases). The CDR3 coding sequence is TGTGCCAGCAGCTTAAGGATTTCAGGGTCGGAGACCCAGTACTTC. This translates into CASSLRISGSETQYF.